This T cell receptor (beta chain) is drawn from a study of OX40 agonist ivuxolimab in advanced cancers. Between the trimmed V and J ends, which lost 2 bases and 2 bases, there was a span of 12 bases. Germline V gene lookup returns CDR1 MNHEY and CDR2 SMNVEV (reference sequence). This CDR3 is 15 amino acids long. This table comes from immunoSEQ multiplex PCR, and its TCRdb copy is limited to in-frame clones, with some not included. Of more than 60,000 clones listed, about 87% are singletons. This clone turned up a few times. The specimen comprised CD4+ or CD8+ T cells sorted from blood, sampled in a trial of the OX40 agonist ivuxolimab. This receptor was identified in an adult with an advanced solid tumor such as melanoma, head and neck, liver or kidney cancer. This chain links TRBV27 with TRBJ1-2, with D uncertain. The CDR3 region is CASSLNLYSNYGYTF. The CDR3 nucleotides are TGTGCCAGCAGTTTAAACCTCTACTCCAACTATGGCTACACCTTC.